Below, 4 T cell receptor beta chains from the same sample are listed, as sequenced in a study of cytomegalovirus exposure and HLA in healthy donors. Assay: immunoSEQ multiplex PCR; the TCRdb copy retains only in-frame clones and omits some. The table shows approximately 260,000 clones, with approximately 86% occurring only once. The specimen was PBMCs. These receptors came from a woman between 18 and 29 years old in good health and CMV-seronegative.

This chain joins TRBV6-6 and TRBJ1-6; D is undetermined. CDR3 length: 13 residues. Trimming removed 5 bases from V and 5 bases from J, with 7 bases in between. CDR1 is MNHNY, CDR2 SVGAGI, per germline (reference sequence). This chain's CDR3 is CASSPVDNSPLHF. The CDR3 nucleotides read TGTGCCAGCAGTCCGGTAGATAATTCACCCCTCCACTTT.

The CDR3 is CASSIVGGPNTEAFF. The DNA for the CDR3 is TGTGCCAGTAGTATAGTGGGGGGACCAAACACTGAAGCTTTCTTT. The V and J genes are TRBV19 and TRBJ1-1; tentative D call: TRBD1 (5 bases). Between the trimmed V and J ends, which lost 1 base and 2 bases, there was a span of 11 bases. Per the germline V gene, CDR1 is LNHDA and CDR2 is SQIVND (reference sequence). This CDR3 spans 15 amino acids.

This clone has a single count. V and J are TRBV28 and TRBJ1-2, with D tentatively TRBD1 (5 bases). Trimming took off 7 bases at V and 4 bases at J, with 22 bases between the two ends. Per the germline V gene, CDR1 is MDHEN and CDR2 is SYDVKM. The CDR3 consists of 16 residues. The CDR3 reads CASNKGGIGTGYGYTF. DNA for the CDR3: TGTGCCAGCAATAAGGGCGGCATCGGGACTGGCTATGGCTACACCTTC.

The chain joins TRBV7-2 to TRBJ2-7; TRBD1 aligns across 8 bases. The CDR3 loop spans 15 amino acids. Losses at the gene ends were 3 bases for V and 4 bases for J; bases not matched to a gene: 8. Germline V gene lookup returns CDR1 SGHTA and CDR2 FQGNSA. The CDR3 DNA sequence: TGTGCCAGCAGCTTCGGCCCAGGGGGCTCTTACGAGCAGTACTTC. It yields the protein CASSFGPGGSYEQYF.